This TCR beta chain was sequenced in a study of blood T cell repertoires in COVID-19. For the study at large: The United States, Italy and Spain provided the acute and convalescent COVID-19 samples. Sources were T cells, B-cell-depleted T cells, or PBMCs; the material itself was cDNA or gDNA.

This CDR3 is built from 14 residues. V shed 3 bases and J shed 6 bases, with 11 bases lying between them. Germline loops: CDR1 LGHNT, CDR2 FRNRAP. As handled by the study authors: Estimates of nucleated cell counts were drawn from the amplification of reference gene primers. Repertoires were generated with immunoSEQ multiplex PCR, while TCRdb's copy carries only in-frame clones and drops some. The DNA gave D and trimming, while V, J and clone size come from that table. The sample records 150,000 or so clones, about 80% being singletons. The TCR comes from a woman aged 60 to 75 with acute or convalescent COVID-19. This chain joins TRBV12-5 and TRBJ2-2, with TRBD1 as a possible D gene (6 bases). The sample consisted of peripheral blood. The CDR3 sequence: CASGFGTTAGELFF. In nucleotides, the CDR3 is TGTGCTAGTGGTTTTGGGACAACAGCCGGGGAGCTGTTTTTT.